The T cell receptor (beta chain) described here comes from a study of cytomegalovirus exposure and HLA in healthy donors. As regards this clone: What it binds is unknown.

V lost 5 bases to trimming and J lost 3 bases, with 16 bases between them. The germline V gene has CDR1 SGHAT and CDR2 FQNNGV. The CDR3 runs to 15 residues. It was with 60 Vbeta and 13 Jbeta primers that the PCR ran. This table comes from immunoSEQ multiplex PCR, and its TCRdb copy is limited to in-frame clones, with some not included. The sample contains under 200,000 clones, over 70% of which appear only once. Whole-study results and caveats: Evidence from a later analysis indicated that most CMV-associated TCR beta chains looked HLA-restricted. Earlier findings revealed that most TCR beta V segments proved productive either about 87% or about 30% of the time.

Each donor was healthy, and each was a bone marrow donor. The rearrangement uses TRBV11-2 and TRBJ2-5; the D gene is possibly TRBD1 (6 bases). The sequence was collected from a woman in her forties in good health and CMV-seropositive. Sequencing was done on a sample of PBMCs. The CDR3 sequence is CASSPRPGAEETQYF. CDR3 in DNA: TGTGCCAGCAGCCCCCGGCCAGGGGCTGAAGAGACCCAGTACTTC.